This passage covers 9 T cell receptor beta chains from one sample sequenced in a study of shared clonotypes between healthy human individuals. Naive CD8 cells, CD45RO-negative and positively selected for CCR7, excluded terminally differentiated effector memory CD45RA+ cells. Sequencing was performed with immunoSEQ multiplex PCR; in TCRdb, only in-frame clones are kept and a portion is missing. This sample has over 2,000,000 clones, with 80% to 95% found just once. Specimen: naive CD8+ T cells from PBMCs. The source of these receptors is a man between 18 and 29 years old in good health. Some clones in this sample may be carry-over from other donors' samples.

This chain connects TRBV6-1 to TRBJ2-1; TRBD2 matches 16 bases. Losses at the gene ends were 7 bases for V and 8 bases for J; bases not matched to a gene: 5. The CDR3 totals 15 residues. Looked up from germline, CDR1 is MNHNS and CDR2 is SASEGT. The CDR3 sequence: CASTGTSGRADEQFF. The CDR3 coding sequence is TGTGCCAGCACCGGGACTAGCGGGAGGGCCGATGAGCAGTTCTTC.

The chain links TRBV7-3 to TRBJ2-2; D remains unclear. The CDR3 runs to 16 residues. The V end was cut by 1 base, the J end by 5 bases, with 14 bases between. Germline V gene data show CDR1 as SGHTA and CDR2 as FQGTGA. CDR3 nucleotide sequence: TGTGCCAGCAGCTTAAGTCCAGGTTTCCGAACCGGGGAGCTGTTTTTT. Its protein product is CASSLSPGFRTGELFF.

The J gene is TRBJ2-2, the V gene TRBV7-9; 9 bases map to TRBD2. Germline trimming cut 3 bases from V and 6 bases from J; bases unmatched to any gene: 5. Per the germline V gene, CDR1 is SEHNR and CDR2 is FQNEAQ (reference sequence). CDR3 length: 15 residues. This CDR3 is CASSFSSGTSGELFF. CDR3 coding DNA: TGTGCCAGCAGCTTCTCTAGCGGGACGTCCGGGGAGCTGTTTTTT.

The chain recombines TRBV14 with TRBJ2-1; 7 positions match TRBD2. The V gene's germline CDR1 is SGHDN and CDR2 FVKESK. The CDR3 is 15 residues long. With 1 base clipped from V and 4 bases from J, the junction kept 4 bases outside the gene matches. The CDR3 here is CASSQVGGSYNEQFF. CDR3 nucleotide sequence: TGTGCCAGCAGCCAAGTTGGCGGGAGTTACAATGAGCAGTTCTTC.

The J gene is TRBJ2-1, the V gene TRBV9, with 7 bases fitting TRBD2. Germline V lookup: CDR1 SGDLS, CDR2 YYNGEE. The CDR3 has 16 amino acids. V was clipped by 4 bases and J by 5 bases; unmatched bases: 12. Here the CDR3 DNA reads TGTGCCAGCAGCCAATCGGCGGGAGCTCCCCACAATGAGCAGTTCTTC. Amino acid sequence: CASSQSAGAPHNEQFF.

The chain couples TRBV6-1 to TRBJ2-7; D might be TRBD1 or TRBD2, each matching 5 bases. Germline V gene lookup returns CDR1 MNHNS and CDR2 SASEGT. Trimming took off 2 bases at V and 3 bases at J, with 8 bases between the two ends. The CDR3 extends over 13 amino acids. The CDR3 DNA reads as TGTGCCAGCAGTGAAAGGGGACGCTACGAGCAGTACTTC. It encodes CASSERGRYEQYF.

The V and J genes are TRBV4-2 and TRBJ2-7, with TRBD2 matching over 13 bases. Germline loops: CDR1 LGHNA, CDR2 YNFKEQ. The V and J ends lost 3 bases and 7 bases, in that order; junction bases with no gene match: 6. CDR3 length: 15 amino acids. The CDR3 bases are TGTGCCAGCAGCCACCCGGGACTAGCGGGAAGAGAGCAGTACTTC. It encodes CASSHPGLAGREQYF.

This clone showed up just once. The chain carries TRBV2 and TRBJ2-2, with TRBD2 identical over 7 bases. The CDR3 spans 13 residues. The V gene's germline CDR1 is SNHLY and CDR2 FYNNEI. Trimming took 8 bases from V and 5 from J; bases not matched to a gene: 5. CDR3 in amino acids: CASGNGGTGELFF. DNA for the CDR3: TGTGCCAGCGGAAACGGGGGGACCGGGGAGCTGTTTTTT. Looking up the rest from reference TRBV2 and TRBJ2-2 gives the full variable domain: EPEVTQTPSHQVTQMGQEVILRCVPISNHLYFYWYRQILGQKVEFLVSFYNNEISEKSEIFDDQFSVERPDGSNFTLKIRSTKLEDSAMYFCASGNGGTGELFFGEGSRLTVL.

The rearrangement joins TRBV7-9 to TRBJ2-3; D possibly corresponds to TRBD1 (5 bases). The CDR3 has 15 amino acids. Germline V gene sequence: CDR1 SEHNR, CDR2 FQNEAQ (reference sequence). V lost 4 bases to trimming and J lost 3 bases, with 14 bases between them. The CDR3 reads CASSSPRQGTDTQYF. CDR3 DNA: TGTGCCAGCAGCTCCCCTAGGCAGGGTACAGATACGCAGTATTTT.